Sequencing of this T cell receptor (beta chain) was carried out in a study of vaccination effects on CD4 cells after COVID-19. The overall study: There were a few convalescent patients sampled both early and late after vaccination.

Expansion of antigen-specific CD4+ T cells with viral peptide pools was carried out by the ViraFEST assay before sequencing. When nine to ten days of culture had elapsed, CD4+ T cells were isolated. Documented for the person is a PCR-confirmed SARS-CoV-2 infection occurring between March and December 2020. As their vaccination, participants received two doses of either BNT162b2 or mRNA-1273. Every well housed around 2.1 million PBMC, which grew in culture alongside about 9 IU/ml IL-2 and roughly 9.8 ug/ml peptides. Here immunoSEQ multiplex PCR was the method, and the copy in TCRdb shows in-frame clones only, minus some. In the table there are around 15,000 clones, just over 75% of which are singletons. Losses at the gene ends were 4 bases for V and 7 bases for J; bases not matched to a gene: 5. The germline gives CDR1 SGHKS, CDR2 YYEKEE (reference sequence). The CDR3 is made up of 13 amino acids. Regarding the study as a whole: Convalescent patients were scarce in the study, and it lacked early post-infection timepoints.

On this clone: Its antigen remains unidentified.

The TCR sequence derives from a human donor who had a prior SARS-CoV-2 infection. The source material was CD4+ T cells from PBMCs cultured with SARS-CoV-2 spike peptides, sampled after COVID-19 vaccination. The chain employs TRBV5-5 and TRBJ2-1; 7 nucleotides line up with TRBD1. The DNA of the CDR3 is TGTGCCAGCAGCCAGGGACAGACGAATGAGCAGTTCTTC. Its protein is CASSQGQTNEQFF.